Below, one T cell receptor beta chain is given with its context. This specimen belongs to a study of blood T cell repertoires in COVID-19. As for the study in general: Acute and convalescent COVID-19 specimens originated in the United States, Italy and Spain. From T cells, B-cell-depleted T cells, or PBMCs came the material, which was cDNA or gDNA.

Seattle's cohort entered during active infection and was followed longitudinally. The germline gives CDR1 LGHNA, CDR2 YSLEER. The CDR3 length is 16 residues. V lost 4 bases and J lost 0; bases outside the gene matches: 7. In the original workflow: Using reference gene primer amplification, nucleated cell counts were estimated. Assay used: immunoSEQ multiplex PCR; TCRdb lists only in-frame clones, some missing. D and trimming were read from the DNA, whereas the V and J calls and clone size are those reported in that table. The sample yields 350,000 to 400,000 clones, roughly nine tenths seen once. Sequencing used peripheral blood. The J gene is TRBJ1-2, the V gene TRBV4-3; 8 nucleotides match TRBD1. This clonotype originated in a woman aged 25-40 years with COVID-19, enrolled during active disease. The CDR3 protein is CASSPTGQGANYGYTF. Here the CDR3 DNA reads TGCGCCAGCAGCCCTACTGGACAGGGAGCTAACTATGGCTACACCTTC.